The 18 T cell receptor beta chains presented below share a single source sample, sequenced in a study of T cell repertoires in cytomegalovirus infection (dated by TCRdb to about 2019). Sequencing instrument: Illumina HiSeq 1500. TCRdb itself trimmed the public reads at Q25 with fastp, ran MiXCR and retained productive beta chains. Rows with one shared CDR3 protein collapse into an entry with the most common genes and DNA. The sample yields some 240,000 distinct CDR3 sequences; about 15% were counted once. The ten largest clonotypes hold about half of the sample. The sequenced sample consisted of CD8+ T cells from PBMCs. These TCRs come from a human donor in good health (CMV status not recorded). Some clones in this sample may be carry-over from other donors' samples.

The V and J genes are TRBV20-1 and TRBJ1-5; D gene uncertain. The CDR3 runs to 14 residues. Trimming shortened V by 2 bases and J by 0 bases, and 8 bases separated the two germline ends. Germline V lookup: CDR1 DFQATT, CDR2 SNEGSKA (reference sequence). This chain's CDR3 is CSARRDNSNQPQHF. DNA for the CDR3: TGCAGTGCTAGACGGGATAATAGCAATCAGCCCCAGCATTTT.

The CDR3 region is CASSQTPGGSANEQFF. The CDR3 bases are TGCGCCAGCAGCCAAACGCCAGGGGGGAGTGCCAATGAGCAGTTCTTC. This chain links TRBV4-1 with TRBJ2-1, with D tentatively TRBD1 (7 bases). In germline, CDR1 is MGHRA, CDR2 YSYEKL. The CDR3 runs 16 residues. The germline V and J ends were trimmed by 2 bases and 6 bases, with 17 bases remaining between them.

This clonotype has ten or more counts. The CDR3 DNA sequence: TGTGCCAGCAGTGAATCTGGGACTGAAGCTTTCTTT. Its translation: CASSESGTEAFF. This chain links TRBV25-1 with TRBJ1-1, with D uncertain. The length of the CDR3 is 12 residues. Germline CDR1 reads MGHDK; CDR2 reads SYGVNS. Trimming removed 1 base at V and 5 bases at J, with 5 bases between.

At least ten counts were recorded for this clonotype. The chain joins TRBV7-8 to TRBJ1-6; D gene ambiguous. The CDR3 extends over 16 amino acids. The V gene's germline CDR1 is SGHVS and CDR2 FQNEAQ. V was clipped by 2 bases and J by 0 bases, with 8 bases between them. CDR3 protein: CASSLIPSSYNSPLHF. The CDR3 coding sequence is TGTGCCAGCAGCTTAATCCCGAGCTCCTATAATTCACCCCTCCACTTT.

This clonotype was counted at least ten times. The J gene is TRBJ2-1, the V gene TRBV7-9, with TRBD1 identical over 8 bases. This CDR3 contains 20 residues. The V gene's germline CDR1 is SEHNR and CDR2 FQNEAQ (reference sequence). With 4 bases clipped from V and 3 bases from J, the junction kept 20 bases outside the gene matches. The CDR3 region is CASSSPDRAALWVNYNEQFF. In DNA, the CDR3 is TGTGCCAGCAGCTCCCCGGACAGGGCCGCCTTGTGGGTCAACTACAATGAGCAGTTCTTC.

In this sample, this clonotype turned up many times. V is TRBV7-2 and J is TRBJ1-1, with D unclear. This CDR3 is built from 16 residues. Looked up from germline, CDR1 is SGHTA and CDR2 is FQGNSA. The V gene lost 2 bases and the J gene lost 0 bases, with 13 bases spanning the gap. The CDR3 protein is CASSLRDPRVNTEAFF. DNA of the CDR3: TGTGCCAGCAGCTTACGAGACCCTAGAGTGAACACTGAAGCTTTCTTT.

This clonotype has at least ten counts. V usage is TRBV28 and J usage is TRBJ2-1; possible D gene TRBD1, 6 bases. Germline CDR1 MDHEN, CDR2 SYDVKM. This CDR3 contains 13 residues. The V end lost 3 bases, the J end lost 7 bases, and 10 bases lay between the germline ends. The CDR3: CASSFRGGNEQFF. The CDR3 DNA sequence: TGTGCCAGCAGTTTCAGGGGCGGTAATGAGCAGTTCTTC.

This clonotype showed up many times. This rearrangement joins TRBV4-1 to TRBJ2-7, with TRBD1 as a possible D gene (6 bases). CDR3 length equals 18 residues. Germline V lookup: CDR1 MGHRA, CDR2 YSYEKL. V lost 3 bases and J 1 base, leaving 22 bases between the germline ends. This chain's CDR3 is CASSHPVPRQDQSYEQYF. The DNA for the CDR3 is TGCGCCAGCAGCCACCCCGTACCCAGACAGGACCAATCCTACGAGCAGTACTTC.

The gene calls are TRBV29-1 and TRBJ1-1; 7 bases match TRBD1. V trimming: 2 bases; J trimming: 2 bases; junction bases outside the gene matches: 5. This CDR3 comprises 14 residues. Germline V CDR1 and CDR2: SQVTM, ANQGSEA. Here the CDR3 reads CSVELQGKNTEAFF. The CDR3 DNA sequence: TGCAGCGTTGAATTACAGGGGAAAAACACTGAAGCTTTCTTT. The full variable domain, its missing parts supplied by reference TRBV29-1 and TRBJ1-1, is SAVISQKPSRDICQRGTSLTIQCQVDSQVTMMFWYRQQPGQSLTLIATANQGSEATYESGFVIDKFPISRPNLTFSTLTVSNMSPEDSSIYLCSVELQGKNTEAFFGQGTRLTVV.

The chain has TRBV20-1 and TRBJ2-5, with D maybe TRBD2 (5 bases). This CDR3 is 15 amino acids long. V dropped 0 bases and J dropped 5 bases, with 16 bases sitting between them. From germline, CDR1 is DFQATT and CDR2 SNEGSKA (reference sequence). The CDR3 DNA sequence: TGCAGTGCTAGAGATGAAGGGTCGAGGAGGGAGACCCAGTACTTC. Translating gives CSARDEGSRRETQYF.

The chain combines TRBV4-3 with TRBJ2-7; 11 positions agree with TRBD2. V lost 0 bases, J lost 0 bases, and 7 bases stayed unmatched. Germline V gene data show CDR1 as LGHNA and CDR2 as YSLEER. This CDR3 comprises 18 residues. The CDR3 loop is CASSQDRPSGGRSYEQYF. DNA for the CDR3: TGCGCCAGCAGCCAAGATAGGCCTAGCGGGGGGCGCTCCTACGAGCAGTACTTC.

This clonotype was seen more than once but under ten times. As DNA, the CDR3 is TGTGCCAGCACCGAATGGGGGGGCAGATCTGAAGCTTTCTTT. The encoded protein is CASTEWGGRSEAFF. The chain combines TRBV6-2 or TRBV6-3 with TRBJ1-1, with D possibly being TRBD1 (6 bases). Germline CDR1 MNHEY, CDR2 SVGEGT. V gave up 7 bases and J gave up 6 bases, with 18 bases separating them. The CDR3 extends over 14 amino acids.

This clonotype occurred a few times. The V call is TRBV29-1, the J call TRBJ1-2; D perhaps matches TRBD1 (5 bases). Trimming stripped 6 bases from V and 4 bases from J, with 12 bases between. Looked up from germline, CDR1 is SQVTM and CDR2 is ANQGSEA. The CDR3 is made up of 12 amino acids. Here the CDR3 reads CSVPGPLYGYTF. The CDR3 DNA reads as TGCAGCGTACCGGGACCCCTCTATGGCTACACCTTC.

For the CDR3, the DNA is TGTGCCAGCAGTTTAGCGCCAGCAAACTACAATGAGCAGTTCTTC. As protein: CASSLAPANYNEQFF. The J gene is TRBJ2-1, the V gene TRBV12-3 or TRBV12-4; the D is unclear. V was cut by 0 bases and J by 3 bases, with 9 bases left in between. CDR3 length equals 15 residues.

This clonotype was seen a handful of times. The genes are TRBV7-9 and TRBJ2-2; tentatively, D is TRBD1 (5 bases). Trimming left V 8 bases short and J 5 bases short, with 24 bases between. CDR3 length: 17 amino acids. Germline CDR1 is SEHNR and CDR2 is FQNEAQ (reference sequence). The CDR3 reads CASPLVVGPTRTGELFF. DNA of the CDR3: TGTGCCAGCCCCTTAGTGGTGGGGCCGACGCGAACCGGGGAGCTGTTTTTT.

This chain links TRBV20-1 with TRBJ2-5; TRBD1 or TRBD2 may be the D gene (5 bases each). The V end lost 0 bases, the J end lost 5 bases, and 19 bases lay between the germline ends. Germline V gene data show CDR1 as DFQATT and CDR2 as SNEGSKA (reference sequence). The CDR3 sequence is 16 residues long. The CDR3 coding sequence is TGCAGTGCTAGAGATCGTGGGAGCCCTAAGGGGGAGACCCAGTACTTC. The encoded protein is CSARDRGSPKGETQYF.

In this sample, this clonotype turned up many times. The rearrangement joins TRBV28 to TRBJ1-5; a weak D match, TRBD1 (5 bases). V was trimmed by 6 bases and J by 2 bases, leaving 17 bases between them. The CDR3 runs to 16 residues. Germline V CDR1 and CDR2: MDHEN, SYDVKM. The CDR3 is CASSWGFMTGNQPQHF. The CDR3 DNA reads as TGTGCCAGCAGCTGGGGGTTTATGACGGGCAATCAGCCCCAGCATTTT.

Ten or more counts support this clonotype. The CDR3 DNA sequence: TGCGCCAGCAGCCAAGTCGGGACCCGAGGGATGAACACTGAAGCTTTCTTT. It is translated as CASSQVGTRGMNTEAFF. The chain recombines TRBV4-1 with TRBJ1-1, with D possibly TRBD1 on 5 matching bases. The CDR3 covers 17 residues. Trimming took off 1 base at V and 0 bases at J, with 15 bases between the two ends. CDR1 MGHRA and CDR2 YSYEKL come from the germline V gene.